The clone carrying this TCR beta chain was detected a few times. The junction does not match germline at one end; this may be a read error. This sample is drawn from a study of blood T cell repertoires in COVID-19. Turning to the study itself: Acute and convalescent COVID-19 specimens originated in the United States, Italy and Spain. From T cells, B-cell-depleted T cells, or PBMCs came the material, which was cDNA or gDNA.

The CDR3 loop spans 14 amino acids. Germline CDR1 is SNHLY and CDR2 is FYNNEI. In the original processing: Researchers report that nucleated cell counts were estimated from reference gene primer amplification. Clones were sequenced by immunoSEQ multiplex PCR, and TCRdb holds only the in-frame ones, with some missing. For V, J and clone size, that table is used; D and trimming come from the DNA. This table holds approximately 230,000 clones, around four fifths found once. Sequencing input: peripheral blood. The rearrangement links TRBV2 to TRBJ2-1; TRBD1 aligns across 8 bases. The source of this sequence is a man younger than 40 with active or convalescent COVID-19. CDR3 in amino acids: CASSDEGQAPRTIF. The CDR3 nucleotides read TGTGCCAGCAGTGATGAGGGACAGGCTCCCCGCACCATCTTC.